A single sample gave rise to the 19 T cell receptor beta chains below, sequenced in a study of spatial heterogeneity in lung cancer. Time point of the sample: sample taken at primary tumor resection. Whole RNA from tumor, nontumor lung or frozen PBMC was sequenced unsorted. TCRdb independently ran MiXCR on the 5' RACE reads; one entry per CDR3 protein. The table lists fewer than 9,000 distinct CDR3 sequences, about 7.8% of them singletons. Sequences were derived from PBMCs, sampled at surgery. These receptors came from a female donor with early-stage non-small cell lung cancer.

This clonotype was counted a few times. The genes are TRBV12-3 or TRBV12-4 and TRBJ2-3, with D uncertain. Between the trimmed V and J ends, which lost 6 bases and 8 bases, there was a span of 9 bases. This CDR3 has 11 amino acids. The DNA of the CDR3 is TGTGCCAGCAGATCCCCGGGTACGCAGTATTTT. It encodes CASRSPGTQYF.

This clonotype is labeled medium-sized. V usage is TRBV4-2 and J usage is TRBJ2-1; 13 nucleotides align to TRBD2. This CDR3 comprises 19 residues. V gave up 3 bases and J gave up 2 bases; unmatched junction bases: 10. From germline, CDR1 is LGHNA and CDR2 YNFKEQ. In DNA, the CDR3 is TGTGCCAGCAGCCAGAGGACTAGCGGGAGTTCGGGGGCCTACAATGAGCAGTTCTTC. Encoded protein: CASSQRTSGSSGAYNEQFF.

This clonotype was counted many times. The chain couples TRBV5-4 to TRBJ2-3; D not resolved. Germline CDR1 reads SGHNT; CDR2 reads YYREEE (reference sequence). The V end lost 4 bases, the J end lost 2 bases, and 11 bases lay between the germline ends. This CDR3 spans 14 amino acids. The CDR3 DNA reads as TGTGCCAGCAGCCTCGGAACAGTCACAGATACGCAGTATTTT. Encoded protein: CASSLGTVTDTQYF.

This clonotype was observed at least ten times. As DNA, the CDR3 is TGTGCCAGCAGCTTCAGAGATACGCAGTATTTT. Translated: CASSFRDTQYF. V and J are TRBV7-2 and TRBJ2-3; D remains ambiguous. Germline CDR1 SGHTA, CDR2 FQGNSA. Trimming cost V 3 bases and J 5 bases, with 3 bases left between them. The CDR3 consists of 11 residues.

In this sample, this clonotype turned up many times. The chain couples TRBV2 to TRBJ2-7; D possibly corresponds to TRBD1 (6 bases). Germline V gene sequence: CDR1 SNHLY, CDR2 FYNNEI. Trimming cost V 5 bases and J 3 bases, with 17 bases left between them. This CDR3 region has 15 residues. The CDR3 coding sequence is TGTGCCAGCAGTTCCGACGGACAGACCCTCTACGAGCAGTACTTC. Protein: CASSSDGQTLYEQYF.

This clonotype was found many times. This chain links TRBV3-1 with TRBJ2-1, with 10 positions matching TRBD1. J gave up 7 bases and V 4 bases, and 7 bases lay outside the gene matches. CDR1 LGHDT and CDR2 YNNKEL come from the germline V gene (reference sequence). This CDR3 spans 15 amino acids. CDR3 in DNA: TGTGCCAGCAGCCTTCCGGGACAGGGGAGGAATGAGCAGTTCTTC. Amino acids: CASSLPGQGRNEQFF.

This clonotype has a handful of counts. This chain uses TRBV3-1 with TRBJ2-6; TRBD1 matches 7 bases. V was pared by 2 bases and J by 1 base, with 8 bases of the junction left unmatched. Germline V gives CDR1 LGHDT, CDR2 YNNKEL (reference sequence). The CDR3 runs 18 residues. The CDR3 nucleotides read TGTGCCAGCAGCCAAACCCCGACAGGGCGATCTGGGGCCAACGTCCTGACTTTC. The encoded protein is CASSQTPTGRSGANVLTF.

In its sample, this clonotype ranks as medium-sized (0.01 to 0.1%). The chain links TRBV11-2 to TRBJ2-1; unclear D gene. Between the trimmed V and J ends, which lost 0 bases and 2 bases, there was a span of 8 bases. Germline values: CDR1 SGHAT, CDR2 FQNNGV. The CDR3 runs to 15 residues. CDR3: CASSLERPAYNEQFF. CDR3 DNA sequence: TGTGCCAGCAGCTTAGAAAGGCCAGCCTACAATGAGCAGTTCTTC.

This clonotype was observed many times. The CDR3 here is CASRPDRVQPQHF. The CDR3 nucleotides are TGTGCCAGCAGACCGGACAGGGTTCAGCCCCAGCATTTT. The chain links TRBV28 to TRBJ1-5; TRBD1 agrees at 8 bases. The germline V gene encodes CDR1 MDHEN and CDR2 SYDVKM. J gave up 6 bases and V 6 bases, and 4 bases lay outside the gene matches. The CDR3 is 13 residues long.

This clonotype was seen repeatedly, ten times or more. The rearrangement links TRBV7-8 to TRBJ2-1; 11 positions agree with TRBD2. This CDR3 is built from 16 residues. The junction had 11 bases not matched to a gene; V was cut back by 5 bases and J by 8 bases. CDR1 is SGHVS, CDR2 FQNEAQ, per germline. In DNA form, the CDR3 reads TGTGCCAGCAGCCCCACCAGACTAGCGGGGAGGTATGAGCAGTTCTTC. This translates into CASSPTRLAGRYEQFF.

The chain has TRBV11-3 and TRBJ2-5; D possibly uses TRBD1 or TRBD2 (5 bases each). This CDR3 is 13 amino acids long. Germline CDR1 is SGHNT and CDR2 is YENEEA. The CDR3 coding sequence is TGTGCGAAGAGGGGCCCGCTGGAAGAGACCCAGTACTTC. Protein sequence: CAKRGPLEETQYF. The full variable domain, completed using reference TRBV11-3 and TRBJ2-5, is EAGVVQSPRYKIIEKKQPVAFWCNPISGHNTLYWYLQNLGQGPELLIRYENEEAVDDSQLPKDRFSAERLKGVDSTLKIQPAELGDSAVYLCAKRGPLEETQYFGPGTRLLVL.

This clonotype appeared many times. CDR3 nucleotides: TGCGCCAGCCATGATGGACAGCCGAACACTGAAGCTTTCTTT. Protein: CASHDGQPNTEAFF. The rearrangement joins TRBV5-1 to TRBJ1-1; a weak D match, TRBD1 (6 bases). Germline V gene lookup returns CDR1 SGHRS and CDR2 YFSETQ. The CDR3 spans 14 residues. V was cut by 7 bases and J by 1 base, with 14 bases left in between.

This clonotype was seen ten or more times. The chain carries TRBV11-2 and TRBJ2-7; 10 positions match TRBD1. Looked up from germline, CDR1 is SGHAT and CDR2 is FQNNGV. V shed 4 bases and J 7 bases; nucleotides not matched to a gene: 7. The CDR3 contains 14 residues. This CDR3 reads CASSYRQGAGEQYF. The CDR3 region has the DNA TGTGCCAGCAGCTACCGACAGGGGGCCGGTGAGCAGTACTTC. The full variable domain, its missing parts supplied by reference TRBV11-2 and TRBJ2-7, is EAGVAQSPRYKIIEKRQSVAFWCNPISGHATLYWYQQILGQGPKLLIQFQNNGVVDDSQLPKDRFSAERLKGVDSTLKIQPAKLEDSAVYLCASSYRQGAGEQYFGPGTRLTVT.

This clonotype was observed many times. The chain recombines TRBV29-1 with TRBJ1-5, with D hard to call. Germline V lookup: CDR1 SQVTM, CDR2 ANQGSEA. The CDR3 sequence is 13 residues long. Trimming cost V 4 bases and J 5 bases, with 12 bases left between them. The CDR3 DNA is TGCAGCGTTGGAGGATTGGGTGATCAGCCCCAGCATTTT. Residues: CSVGGLGDQPQHF.

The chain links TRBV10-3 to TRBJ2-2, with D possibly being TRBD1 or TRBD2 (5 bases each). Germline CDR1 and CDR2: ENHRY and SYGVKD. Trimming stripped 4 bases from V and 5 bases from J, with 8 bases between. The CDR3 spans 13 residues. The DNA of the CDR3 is TGTGCCATCAGTGCAGGGACGACCGGGGAGCTGTTTTTT. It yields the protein CAISAGTTGELFF.

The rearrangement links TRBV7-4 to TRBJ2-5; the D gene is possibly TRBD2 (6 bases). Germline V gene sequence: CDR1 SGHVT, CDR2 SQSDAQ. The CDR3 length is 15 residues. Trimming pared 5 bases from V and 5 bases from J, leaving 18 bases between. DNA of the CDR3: TGTGCCAGCAGCCAAATCGGCAGGAGCGGGGAGACCCAGTACTTC. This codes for CASSQIGRSGETQYF.

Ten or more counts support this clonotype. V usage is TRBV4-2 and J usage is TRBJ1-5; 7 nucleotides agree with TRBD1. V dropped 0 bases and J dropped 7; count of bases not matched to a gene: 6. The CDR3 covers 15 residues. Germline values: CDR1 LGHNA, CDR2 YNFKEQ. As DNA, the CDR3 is TGTGCCAGCAGCCAAGAAGGGGGCAGGGGGCAGCCCCAGCATTTT. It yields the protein CASSQEGGRGQPQHF.

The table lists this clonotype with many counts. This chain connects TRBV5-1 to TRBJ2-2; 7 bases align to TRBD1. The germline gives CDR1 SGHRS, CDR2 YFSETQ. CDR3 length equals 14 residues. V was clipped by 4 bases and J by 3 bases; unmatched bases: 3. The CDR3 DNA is TGCGCCAGCAGCGGGGGACAGCACACCGGGGAGCTGTTTTTT. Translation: CASSGGQHTGELFF.

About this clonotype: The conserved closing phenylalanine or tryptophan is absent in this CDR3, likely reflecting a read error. CDR3 sequence (DNA): TGTGTCAGCAGCCGGTTTAGCGGGACGAACACCGGGGAGCTGTTTTCT. Translated: CVSSRFSGTNTGELFS. The rearrangement joins TRBV11-2 to TRBJ2-2; 8 positions agree with TRBD2. The CDR3 runs to 16 residues. Germline V CDR1 and CDR2: SGHAT, FQNNGV.